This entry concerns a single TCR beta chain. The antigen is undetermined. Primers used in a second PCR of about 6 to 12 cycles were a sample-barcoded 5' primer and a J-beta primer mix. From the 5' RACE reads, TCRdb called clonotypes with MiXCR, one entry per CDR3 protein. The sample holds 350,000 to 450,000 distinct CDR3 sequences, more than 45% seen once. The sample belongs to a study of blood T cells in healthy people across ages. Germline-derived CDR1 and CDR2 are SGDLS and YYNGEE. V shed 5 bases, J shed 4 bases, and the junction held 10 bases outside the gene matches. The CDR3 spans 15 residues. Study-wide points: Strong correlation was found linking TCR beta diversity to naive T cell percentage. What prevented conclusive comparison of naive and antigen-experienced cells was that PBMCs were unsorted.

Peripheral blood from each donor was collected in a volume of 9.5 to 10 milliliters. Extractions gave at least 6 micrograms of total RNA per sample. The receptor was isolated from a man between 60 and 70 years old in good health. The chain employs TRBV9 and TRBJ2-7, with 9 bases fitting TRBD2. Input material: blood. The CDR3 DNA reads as TGTGCCAGCAGTGCCATGGCGGGGGGGCAATACGAGCAGTACTTC. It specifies CASSAMAGGQYEQYF.